This T cell receptor (beta chain) appears in the sequencing data of a study of cytomegalovirus exposure and HLA in healthy donors. PCR amplification relied on 60 Vbeta primers (plus 13 Jbeta primers). The protocol was immunoSEQ multiplex PCR, while the TCRdb copy is restricted to in-frame clones and leaves out a portion. Among around 150,000 clones listed, approximately 64% were seen once. The V segment lost 3 bases and the J segment 3 bases; nucleotides outside the gene matches: 13. This CDR3 comprises 19 residues. Germline CDR1 reads SGDLS; CDR2 reads YYNGEE. V is TRBV9 and J is TRBJ2-1; 12 bases are a match to TRBD2. This sequence was found in a woman aged 40 to 55 in good health and CMV-seronegative. Sequences were obtained from PBMCs. As DNA, the CDR3 is TGTGCCAGCAGCGGTGGTAGATCAGGACTAGCGGGGAACTACAATGAGCAGTTCTTC. It specifies CASSGGRSGLAGNYNEQFF.